These 10 T cell receptor beta chains came from one sample sequenced in a study of OX40 agonist ivuxolimab in advanced cancers. Library construction relied on the immunoSEQ multiplex PCR assay. Drawn from immuneACCESS, this table holds only the in-frame rearrangements with V and J called that TCRdb kept. Clones are partly lost; checked studies trace under half to an unresolved V gene and leave the rest unexplained. The sample table lists around 37,000 clones, 81% of them with a count of one. Less than 20% of the sample is in the top ten clones. Here the sequenced sample was CD4+ or CD8+ T cells sorted from blood, taken in a trial of the OX40 agonist ivuxolimab. Receptors were obtained from an adult with an advanced solid tumor such as melanoma, head and neck, liver or kidney cancer.

The V call is TRBV19, the J call TRBJ2-7; 8 nucleotides align to TRBD1. The CDR3 has 13 amino acids. V was pared by 6 bases and J by 4 bases, with 5 bases of the junction left unmatched. Per germline, CDR1 LNHDA and CDR2 SQIVND (reference sequence). The CDR3 loop reads CASSLGQGYEQYF. The CDR3 DNA reads as TGTGCCAGTAGCCTAGGACAGGGTTACGAGCAGTACTTC.

Worth noting for this clone: In the same sample, other DNA sequences code for this CDR3. V usage is TRBV7-9 and J usage is TRBJ2-3; no firm D call. Germline CDR1 SEHNR, CDR2 FQNEAQ (reference sequence). Trimming took off 3 bases at V and 0 bases at J, with 7 bases between the two ends. This CDR3 has 14 amino acids. CDR3: CASSLARSTDTQYF. CDR3 bases: TGTGCCAGCAGCTTGGCCCGGAGCACAGATACGCAGTATTTT.

The V and J genes are TRBV18 and TRBJ2-1; TRBD1 matches at 7 bases. The CDR3 is 12 amino acids. The germline gives CDR1 KGHSH, CDR2 LQKENI. After removal of 2 bases from V and 12 bases from J, the junction contained 4 bases not matched to a gene. The CDR3 DNA follows: TGTGCCAGCTCACCAGACAGGGCTCTGCAGTTCTTC. Translation gives CASSPDRALQFF.

This clone was found once. V is TRBV5-4 and J is TRBJ2-7; 10 bases agree with TRBD1. The CDR3 covers 15 residues. Germline CDR1 is SGHNT and CDR2 is YYREEE (reference sequence). V lost 8 bases and J lost 4; bases outside the gene matches: 12. CDR3 loop: CASLGPGTGVYEQYF. The CDR3 DNA follows: TGTGCCAGTCTCGGACCCGGGACAGGGGTGTACGAGCAGTACTTC.

This sequence joins TRBV10-1 and TRBJ2-7, with D perhaps TRBD2 (6 bases). V dropped 2 bases and J dropped 2 bases, with 7 bases sitting between them. Germline CDR1 and CDR2: WNHNN and SYGVQD (reference sequence). The CDR3 length is 13 residues. The CDR3 DNA is TGCGCCAGCAGTGAGGCGGGAACCTACGAGCAGTACTTC. Protein product: CASSEAGTYEQYF.

The chain is built from TRBV7-9 and TRBJ1-2; D uncertain. This CDR3 is 15 amino acids long. V shed 2 bases and J shed 2 bases, with 12 bases lying between them. Germline CDR1 is SEHNR and CDR2 is FQNEAQ (reference sequence). CDR3 sequence: CASSLSRPRNYGYTF. The CDR3 DNA sequence: TGTGCCAGCAGCTTAAGTCGGCCTCGCAACTATGGCTACACCTTC.

CDR3 sequence reads: CASSFGGGRVYGYTF. CDR3 bases: TGTGCCAGCAGTTTCGGTGGGGGCAGGGTTTATGGCTACACCTTC. The V gene is TRBV28, the J gene TRBJ1-2; tentative D call: TRBD1 (6 bases). Germline V gene lookup returns CDR1 MDHEN and CDR2 SYDVKM. Between the trimmed V and J ends, which lost 3 bases and 5 bases, there was a span of 16 bases. The CDR3 has 15 amino acids.

The chain recombines TRBV4-3 with TRBJ1-5; the D is unclear. CDR1 and CDR2 (germline): LGHNA, YSLEER. V was cut by 0 bases and J by 9 bases, with 15 bases left in between. The CDR3 covers 15 residues. DNA for the CDR3: TGCGCCAGCAGCCAAGACGGCACCCACCTATGGCCCCAGCATTTT. As protein: CASSQDGTHLWPQHF.

This chain uses TRBV6-5 with TRBJ1-4; D is undetermined. The CDR3 consists of 13 residues. V was pared by 0 bases and J by 5 bases, with 4 bases between. CDR1 is MNHEY and CDR2 is SVGAGI in the germline V gene. The CDR3 protein is CASSYSHNEKLFF. The CDR3 nucleotides are TGTGCCAGCAGTTACTCCCACAATGAAAAACTGTTTTTT.

This clone was found once. The chain carries TRBV7-6 and TRBJ2-7; TRBD1 matches 9 bases. Germline assignment: CDR1 SGHVS and CDR2 FNYEAQ. The CDR3 covers 16 residues. With 4 bases clipped from V and 5 bases from J, the junction kept 12 bases outside the gene matches. The CDR3 sequence: CASSSNPGQGNNEQYF. The CDR3 nucleotides read TGTGCCAGCAGCTCAAACCCGGGACAGGGAAACAACGAGCAGTACTTC.